This T cell receptor beta chain was identified during a study of neurological immune-mediated disorders. Study-wide results and limits: The highest TCR clonal expansion occurred in HTLV-1-associated myelopathy; multiple sclerosis fell below healthy controls. The absence of shared CDR3 amino acid sequences among expanded clones across subjects suggests private repertoires in all groups.

Synthesis of cDNA was performed by 5'RACE using 10-nucleotide random UMIs. TCRdb reprocessed the 5' RACE reads via MiXCR and lists one record per CDR3 protein. This sample has about 45,000 distinct CDR3 sequences, with roughly 13% found just once. This clonotype was recorded many times. The antigen remains undetermined. Time point described: longitudinal time-point 3. The study used blood bank volunteers in Maryland, USA, as healthy controls. This CDR3 is built from 15 residues. The V and J ends lost 6 bases and 2 bases respectively, with 14 bases between them. From germline, CDR1 is SGHRS and CDR2 YFSETQ.

The genes are TRBV5-1 and TRBJ2-2; no firm D call. Sequencing input: PBMCs. The receptor was derived from a young man in good health. CDR3 region: CASNEAGFNTGELFF. CDR3 bases: TGCGCCAGCAACGAAGCCGGTTTCAACACCGGGGAGCTGTTTTTT.